Listed below are T cell receptor beta chains from one sample, sequenced in a study of cytomegalovirus exposure and HLA in healthy donors. Sequencing was performed with immunoSEQ multiplex PCR; in TCRdb, only in-frame clones are kept and a portion is missing. The sample contains roughly 200,000 clones, around 74% of which appear only once. Sample: PBMCs. These receptors all come from a male donor in good health and CMV-seronegative. Both conserved end residues are part of each CDR3. The D gene is left open where the match is weak.

D: TRBD1; J: TRBJ1-2; V: TRBV28; DNA: TGTGCCAGCAGTTCCGGACAGGAGCATGGCTACACCTTC; CDR3: CASSSGQEHGYTF
D: TRBD2; J: TRBJ2-1; V: TRBV6-5; DNA: TGTGCCAGCAGTCCCGGGAGGGTAAATGAGCAGTTCTTC; CDR3: CASSPGRVNEQFF
D: TRBD1; J: TRBJ2-1; V: TRBV7-7; DNA: TGTGCCAGCAGCCTGCTGGACAGGGACGATGAGCAGTTCTTC; CDR3: CASSLLDRDDEQFF
D: -; J: TRBJ2-1; V: TRBV30; DNA: TGTGCCTGGAGTCCGGTAAATGAGCAGTTCTTC; CDR3: CAWSPVNEQFF
D: -; J: TRBJ2-6; V: TRBV5-4; DNA: TGTGCCAGCAGCTTGTTGGGGGCAGGTGGGGCCAACGTCCTGACTTTC; CDR3: CASSLLGAGGANVLTF
D: -; J: TRBJ1-5; V: TRBV4-3; DNA: TGCGCCAGCAGCCAAGATCCCCCACAAAACCGGGATCAGCCCCAGCATTTT; CDR3: CASSQDPPQNRDQPQHF
D: -; J: TRBJ2-5; V: TRBV6-5; DNA: TGTGCCAGCAGCCAAGGACTGGGAGCCGGCGAGACCCAGTACTTC; CDR3: CASSQGLGAGETQYF
D: -; J: TRBJ2-7; V: TRBV18; DNA: TGTGCCAGCTCACCAGGGGCACCCTACGAGCAGTACTTC; CDR3: CASSPGAPYEQYF
D: -; J: TRBJ1-1; V: TRBV12-5; DNA: TGTGCTAGTGGTTTGGGACAGACGAACACTGAAGCTTTCTTT; CDR3: CASGLGQTNTEAFF
D: TRBD1; J: TRBJ1-2; V: TRBV15; DNA: TGTGCCACCAGCAGAGATAAGGGGGCAGGGGATGACACCTTC; CDR3: CATSRDKGAGDDTF
D: TRBD1; J: TRBJ2-6; V: TRBV19; DNA: TGTGCCAGTAGCCAGGGGGCTGCTGGGGCCAACGTCCTGACTTTC; CDR3: CASSQGAAGANVLTF